This is a list of T cell receptor beta chains from one sample in a study of spatial heterogeneity in lung cancer. MiXCR, run by TCRdb on the 5' RACE reads, gives a single entry per CDR3 protein. The sample lists roughly 39,000 distinct CDR3 sequences; roughly 7% were seen once. Sample: PBMCs, taken at surgery. These TCRs come from a female donor with early-stage non-small cell lung cancer. The CDR3 runs from the conserved cysteine through the conserved F or W. A D gene is named only where the DNA matches it firmly. The listing skips clone size in some rows; elsewhere it reads once, few, many or a size class.

>TRBV2|TRBJ1-1|.|.
TGTGCCAGCAGTACTTACACGGGAGGCACTGAAGCTTTCTTT
CASSTYTGGTEAFF
>TRBV29-1|TRBJ2-2|TRBD2|many
TGCAGCGTGCGGGAGGGGGTAAACACCGGGGAGCTGTTTTTT
CSVREGVNTGELFF
>TRBV5-1|TRBJ2-1|.|.
TGCGCCAGCAGCTTCCCCGCTGATGAGCAGTTCTTC
CASSFPADEQFF
>TRBV6-2/TRBV6-3|TRBJ2-1|.|many
TGTGCCAGCAGGGATAGCTCCTACAATGAGCAGTTCTTC
CASRDSSYNEQFF
>TRBV12-5|TRBJ2-7|.|.
TGTGCTAGTGGTTTGGACAGTACAAAGCAGTACTTC
CASGLDSTKQYF
>TRBV18|TRBJ2-5|.|many
TGTGCCAGCTCACCATCCGGACAGCAAGAGACCCAGTACTTC
CASSPSGQQETQYF
>TRBV2|TRBJ2-3|.|.
TGTGCCACTGAATCGGGGGATACGCAGTATTTT
CATESGDTQYF
>TRBV6-5|TRBJ2-2|.|many
TGTGCCAGCAGGACGGAGACTAGTCGCCCTGCCGGGGAGCTGTTTTTT
CASRTETSRPAGELFF
>TRBV6-5|TRBJ1-2|.|.
TGTGCCAGCAGTTACGGACAGTACTATGGCTACACCTTC
CASSYGQYYGYTF
>TRBV6-5|TRBJ1-1|.|.
TGTGCCAGCAAAGGAGGACCGCCCTTGGGGGCCAACACTGAAGCTTTCTTT
CASKGGPPLGANTEAFF
>TRBV27|TRBJ2-7|TRBD1|few
TGTGCCAGCAGTTTGGGGACAGGGGATTCTCACGAGCAGTACTTC
CASSLGTGDSHEQYF
>TRBV29-1|TRBJ2-1|TRBD2|many
TGCAGCGTTGAGTTTGGGAGCGGGGGGGATTACAATGAGCAGTTCTTC
CSVEFGSGGDYNEQFF
>TRBV28|TRBJ2-3|.|.
TGTGCCAGCAGTGGGGATTCTAGCACAGATACGCAGTATTTT
CASSGDSSTDTQYF
>TRBV9|TRBJ2-7|.|many
TGTGCCAGCAGCGTAGAAGGGAGCTCCTACGAGCAGTACTTC
CASSVEGSSYEQYF
>TRBV28|TRBJ2-1|.|many
TGTGCCAGCAGTTTCCCCCTCGGACGGAGCAATGAGCAGTTCTTC
CASSFPLGRSNEQFF
>TRBV7-2|TRBJ1-3|TRBD1|many
TGTGCCAGCAGCGGGGGACAGCTGGGAGGAAACACCATATATTTT
CASSGGQLGGNTIYF
>TRBV5-4|TRBJ2-7|.|many
TGTGCCAGCAGCTTGTTGACGGGGGACACCTACGAGCAGTACTTC
CASSLLTGDTYEQYF
>TRBV7-2|TRBJ2-7|.|few
TGTGCCAGCAGCGCCTTCTACGAGCAGTACTTC
CASSAFYEQYF
>TRBV12-3/TRBV12-4|TRBJ2-4|.|many
TGTGCCAGCACCCTCTGGGCGACTGGAGCCAAAAACATTCAGTACTTC
CASTLWATGAKNIQYF
>TRBV5-1|TRBJ2-3|TRBD1|many
TGCGCCAGCAGCTTGGGAAGTGGCAGGGGGCTGGGAGATACGCAGTATTTT
CASSLGSGRGLGDTQYF
>TRBV5-4|TRBJ2-6|TRBD1|.
TGTGCCAGCAGCTCCGAGACGGGACAGTTAAAGTCTGGGGCCAACGTCCTGACTTTC
CASSSETGQLKSGANVLTF
>TRBV9|TRBJ1-5|.|many
TGTGCCAGCAGCGACATAGGGGACCAGCCCCAGCATTTT
CASSDIGDQPQHF